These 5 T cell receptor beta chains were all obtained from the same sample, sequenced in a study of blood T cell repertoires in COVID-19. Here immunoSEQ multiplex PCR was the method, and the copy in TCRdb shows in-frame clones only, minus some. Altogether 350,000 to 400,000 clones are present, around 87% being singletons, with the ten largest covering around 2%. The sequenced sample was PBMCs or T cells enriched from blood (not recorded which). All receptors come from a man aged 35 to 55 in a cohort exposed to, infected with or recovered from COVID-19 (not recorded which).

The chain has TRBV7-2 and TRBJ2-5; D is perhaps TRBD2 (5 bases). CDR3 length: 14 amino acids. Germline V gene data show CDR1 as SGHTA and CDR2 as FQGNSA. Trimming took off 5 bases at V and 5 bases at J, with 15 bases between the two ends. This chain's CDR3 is CASSPADPRETQYF. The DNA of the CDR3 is TGTGCCAGCAGCCCAGCGGACCCCCGGGAGACCCAGTACTTC.

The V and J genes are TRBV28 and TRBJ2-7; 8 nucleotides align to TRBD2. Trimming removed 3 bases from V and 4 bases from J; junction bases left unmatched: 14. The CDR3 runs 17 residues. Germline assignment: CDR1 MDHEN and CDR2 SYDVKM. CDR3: CASSFGSGRGSPYEQYF. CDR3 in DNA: TGTGCCAGCAGTTTCGGGAGCGGGAGAGGGTCCCCTTACGAGCAGTACTTC.

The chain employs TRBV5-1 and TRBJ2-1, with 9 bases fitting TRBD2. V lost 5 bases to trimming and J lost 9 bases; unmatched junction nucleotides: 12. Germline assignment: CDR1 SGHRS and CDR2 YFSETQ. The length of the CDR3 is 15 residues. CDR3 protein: CASRVSGRTLGEQFF. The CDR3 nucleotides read TGCGCCAGCAGGGTTAGCGGGAGAACCTTGGGTGAGCAGTTCTTC.

For the CDR3, the DNA is TGTGCCAGCAGCTATTCACTAGCGGGAGGGCCGGCCGGGGAGCTGTTTTTT. As protein: CASSYSLAGGPAGELFF. This chain links TRBV7-9 with TRBJ2-2, with 13 bases that match TRBD2. Unmatched junction bases numbered 8, after V lost 4 bases and J lost 6 bases. Germline assignment: CDR1 SEHNR and CDR2 FQNEAQ (reference sequence). This CDR3 has 17 amino acids.

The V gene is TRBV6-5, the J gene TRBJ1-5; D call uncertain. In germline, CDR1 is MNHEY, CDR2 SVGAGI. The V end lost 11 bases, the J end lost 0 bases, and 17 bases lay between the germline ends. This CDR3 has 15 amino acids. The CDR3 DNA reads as TGTGCCGACCCACCGGAGGCGGATAGCAATCAGCCCCAGCATTTT. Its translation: CADPPEADSNQPQHF.